This TCR beta chain is drawn from a study of T cell repertoires in cytomegalovirus infection. On the study more broadly: Carrying CMV and the relevant HLA type showed in public TCR beta signatures. Study results and caveats: The study found HLA-C-restricted CMV-specific TCR beta clonotypes dominating the ex vivo response. Cumulative public TCR beta family frequency identified carriers of CMV plus the relevant HLA.

Germline assignment: CDR1 DFQATT and CDR2 SNEGSKA (reference sequence). This CDR3 is 15 amino acids long. V was trimmed by 0 bases and J by 4 bases, leaving 15 bases between them. This clonotype was seen only once. Its antigen is currently unknown. A much larger clone lies a single base off, so this may be a read error. MiXCR was run by TCRdb on the reads, yielding one entry per CDR3 protein. Of about 210,000 distinct CDR3 sequences listed, around 6.4% are singletons. The specimen was PBMCs. This sequence was found in a human donor in good health (CMV status not recorded). Some clones in this sample may be carry-over from other donors' samples. The rearrangement uses TRBV20-1 and TRBJ1-2; TRBD1 is a possible D gene (5 bases). CDR3 in DNA: TGCAGTGCTAGAGATGGGGGGGTCCTCCTCTATGGCTACACCTTC. Translated, it gives CSARDGGVLLYGYTF.